Below, one TCR beta chain is given with its context. Its antigen target is currently unknown. Base qualities are not recorded, but no much larger clone differs from it by a single base. This sample was taken from a study of blood T cell repertoires in COVID-19 (dated by TCRdb to 2018 to 2020). Regarding the complete study: The collaborator samples originated in the United States, Italy and Spain and spanned the acute and convalescent phases of COVID-19. Nearly every sample came with metadata listing a de-identified subject ID, COVID-19 status, age in years and sex. A freely available public database, intended as a resource for researchers studying the immune response to SARS-CoV-2, is where the repertoires were released. The dataset comprised deeply sampled blood TCRbeta repertoires from subjects exposed to, actively infected with, or recovered from COVID-19. Samples came from the ongoing ImmuneRACE study (first 160 participants) plus 1,254 subjects from 6 global collaborators. The prospective study material was composed of cDNA or gDNA derived from T cells, B-cell-depleted T cells, or PBMCs. HLA class I and class II types, where available, came from metadata supplied by the sample provider rather than from assay-based typing.

The germline V gene encodes CDR1 SGHAT and CDR2 FQNNGV. Measured from the cysteine to the phenylalanine, the CDR3 is 12 residues long. Only the CDR3 part of the read is kept: 36 bases, read in frame from the first base. V drops 4 bases and J drops 7 bases, leaving 11 bases in between. Each collaborating institution followed its own protocols to collect whole blood in K2EDTA tubes. For TCRbeta analysis, collaborator samples were shipped as frozen whole blood, as isolated PBMCs, or as DNA extracted from either sample type. TCRbeta CDR3 regions were amplified from genomic DNA by means of the immunoSEQ Assay, a bias-controlled multiplex PCR. Regarding the original processing steps: Within the assay, amplification of reference gene primers was used to estimate how many nucleated cells each sample contained. Sequence reads were collapsed and filtered to measure the absolute abundance of every unique TCRbeta CDR3 rearrangement. Productive Simpson clonality was computed per sample as the square root of Simpson's diversity index over productive rearrangements. The source is immuneACCESS, and TCRdb retained only in-frame sequences with V and J called. Part of the clones is not carried over; for the studies checked, unresolved V genes explain less than half of this, and the remainder is unexplained. V and J calls and clone size follow that table, whereas D and trimming were derived from the DNA. Within this sample are around 100,000 clones, with around four fifths of them counted one time only. The ten largest clones take up roughly 13% of the sample.

Beyond this particular receptor, the publication reports: The amount of clinical and demographic metadata varied by source and participant and was provided uncurated.

The specimen was peripheral blood. This receptor was taken from a man in his forties or fifties with active or convalescent COVID-19. The V gene is TRBV11-2 and the J gene is TRBJ2-7; D gene: possibly TRBD2, on 5 matching bases. The CDR3 region: CASSSDSGEQYF. The nucleotide sequence reads as follows: TGTGCCAGCAGCTCGGACTCGGGGGAGCAGTACTTC.